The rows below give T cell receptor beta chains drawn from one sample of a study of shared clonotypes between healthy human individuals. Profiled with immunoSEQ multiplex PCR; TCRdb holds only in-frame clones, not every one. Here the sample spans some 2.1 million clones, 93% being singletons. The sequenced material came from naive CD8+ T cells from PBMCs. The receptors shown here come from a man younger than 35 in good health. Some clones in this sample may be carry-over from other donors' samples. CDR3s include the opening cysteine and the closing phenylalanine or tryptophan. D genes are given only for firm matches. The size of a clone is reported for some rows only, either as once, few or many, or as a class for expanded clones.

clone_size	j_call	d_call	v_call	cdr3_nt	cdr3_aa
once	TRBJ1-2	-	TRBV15	TGTGCCACCAGCGGCGGGGGCACTAACTATGGCTACACCTTC	CATSGGGTNYGYTF
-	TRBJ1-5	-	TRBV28	TGTGCCAGCAGCCGTCCGGATCAGCCCCAGCATTTT	CASSRPDQPQHF
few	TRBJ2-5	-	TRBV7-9	TGTGCCAGCAGCCCCGGGCCCTACACGATGGAGACCCAGTACTTC	CASSPGPYTMETQYF
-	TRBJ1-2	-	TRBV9	TGTGCCAGCAGCGGTCCGGGCGGGCGATTTTTGGACTATGGCTACACCTTC	CASSGPGGRFLDYGYTF
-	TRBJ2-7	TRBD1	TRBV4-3	TGCGCCAGCAGCCAAGAGGCGGCAGGGGGCCCCTACGAGCAGTACTTC	CASSQEAAGGPYEQYF
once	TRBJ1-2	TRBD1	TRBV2	TGTGCCAGCAGGGATGACAGGGGGCGAGGCTATGGCTACACCTTC	CASRDDRGRGYGYTF
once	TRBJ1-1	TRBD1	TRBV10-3	TGTGCCATCAGAGACAGGGATATGAACACTGAAGCTTTCTTT	CAIRDRDMNTEAFF
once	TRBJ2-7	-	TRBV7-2	TGTGCCAGCAGCTTACACGGACCAACCTACGAGCAGTACTTC	CASSLHGPTYEQYF
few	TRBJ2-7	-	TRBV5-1	TGCGCCAGCAGCTTGGAAGGATTGGGGTTGGGCCGCCACGAGCAGTACTTC	CASSLEGLGLGRHEQYF
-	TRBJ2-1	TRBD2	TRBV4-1	TGCGCCAGCAGCCAAGCTAGCGGGAGGGGCAATGAGCAGTTCTTC	CASSQASGRGNEQFF
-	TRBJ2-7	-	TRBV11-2	TGTGCCAGCAGCTTAGTAATCCACGAGCAGTACTTC	CASSLVIHEQYF
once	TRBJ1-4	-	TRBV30	TGTGCCTGGAGTTCAGGGAATGAAAAACTGTTTTTT	CAWSSGNEKLFF
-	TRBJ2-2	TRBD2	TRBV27	TGTGCCAGCAGTCCGAAGACAGATTCCGGGACTAGCGGGAGTATCGGGGAGCTGTTTTTT	CASSPKTDSGTSGSIGELFF
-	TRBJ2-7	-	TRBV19	TGTGCCAGTAGTATAGCGGCCAACTACGAGCAGTACTTC	CASSIAANYEQYF
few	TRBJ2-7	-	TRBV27	TGTGCCAGCAGTTTAGGGATCACCTACGAGCAGTACTTC	CASSLGITYEQYF
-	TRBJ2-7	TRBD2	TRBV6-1	TGTGCCAGCAGGCGACTAGCGGGCTACGAGCAGTACTTC	CASRRLAGYEQYF
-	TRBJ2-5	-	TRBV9	TGTGCCAGCACCCAAGGGCCAGGGGAAGAGACCCAGTACTTC	CASTQGPGEETQYF
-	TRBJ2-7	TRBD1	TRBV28	TGTGCCAGCAGTTTATACAGGGGAAACCCCTACGAGCAGTACTTC	CASSLYRGNPYEQYF
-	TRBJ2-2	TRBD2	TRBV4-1	TGCGCCAGCAGCCAAGATGGGGGGGTGGCTGACACCGGGGAGCTGTTTTTT	CASSQDGGVADTGELFF
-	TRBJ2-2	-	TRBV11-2	TGTGCCAGCCCGACGCACACCGGGGAGCTGTTTTTT	CASPTHTGELFF
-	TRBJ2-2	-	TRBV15	TGTGCCACCAGCAGTTTAACAGGGAACACCGGGGAGCTGTTTTTT	CATSSLTGNTGELFF
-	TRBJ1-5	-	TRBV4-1	TGCGCCAGCAGCCAAGTACGTAGCAATCAGCCCCAGCATTTT	CASSQVRSNQPQHF
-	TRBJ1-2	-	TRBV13	TGTGCCAGCAGACCACGCGGTGGCCAACGACATGGCTACACCTTC	CASRPRGGQRHGYTF
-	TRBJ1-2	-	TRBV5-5	TGTGCCAGCAGCTCGGGTGGAGGAGGCTACACCTTC	CASSSGGGGYTF
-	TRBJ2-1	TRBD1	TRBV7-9	TGTGCCAGCAGCTCACCGGGACAGGGGTACAATGAGCAGTTCTTC	CASSSPGQGYNEQFF
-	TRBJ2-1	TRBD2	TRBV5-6	TGTGCCAGCAGCTTGGCTCTAGCGGGAGCGCCAACCTACAATGAGCAGTTCTTC	CASSLALAGAPTYNEQFF
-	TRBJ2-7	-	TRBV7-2	TGTGCCAGCAGCTTAGGTAGCAGCCTCTACGAGCAGTACTTC	CASSLGSSLYEQYF
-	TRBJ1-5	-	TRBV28	TGTGCCACCCATTCGACTTTCGACAATCAGCCCCAGCATTTT	CATHSTFDNQPQHF
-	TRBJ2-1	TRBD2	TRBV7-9	TGTGCCAGCAGCTTAAGGTCTAGCGGTTACAATGAGCAGTTCTTC	CASSLRSSGYNEQFF
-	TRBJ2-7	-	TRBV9	TGTGCCAGCAGTCCTTGGAGCGTAAACGAGCAGTACTTC	CASSPWSVNEQYF
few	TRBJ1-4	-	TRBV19	TGTGCCAGTAGCGCCGGACAGATCATTAATGAAAAACTGTTTTTT	CASSAGQIINEKLFF
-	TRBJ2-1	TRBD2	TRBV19	TGTGCCACCTGGACGGGAGGGAATGAGCAGTTCTTC	CATWTGGNEQFF
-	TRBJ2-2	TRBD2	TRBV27	TGTGCCAGCAGTTTAGTTTGGACTAGCGGGATATCCGGGGAGCTGTTTTTT	CASSLVWTSGISGELFF
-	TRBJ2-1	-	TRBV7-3	TGTGCCAGCAGCTCCCGTGACAGCAATGAGCAGTTCTTC	CASSSRDSNEQFF
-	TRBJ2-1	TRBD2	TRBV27	TGTGCCAGCAGTCTGGGACTAGCTTTCCACAATGAGCAGTTCTTC	CASSLGLAFHNEQFF
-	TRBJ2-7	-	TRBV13	TGTGCCAGCAGCTTGCAAATCTCCTACGAGCAGTACTTC	CASSLQISYEQYF
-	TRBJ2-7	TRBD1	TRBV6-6	TGTGCCAGCAGTTCCCGGGACAGGGTAGACTACGAGCAGTACTTC	CASSSRDRVDYEQYF
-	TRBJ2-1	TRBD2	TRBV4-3	TGCGCCAGCAGCCAAGAATTCCCGGGACTAGCGGGCAATGAGCAGTTCTTC	CASSQEFPGLAGNEQFF
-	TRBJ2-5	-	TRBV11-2	TGTGCCAGCAGCTTAGGAGGGACTGCCCCCGAGACCCAGTACTTC	CASSLGGTAPETQYF
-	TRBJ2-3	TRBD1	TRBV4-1	TGCGCCAGCAGCCAAGATGGGACAGGAGGGCGGGGTAATACGCAGTATTTT	CASSQDGTGGRGNTQYF
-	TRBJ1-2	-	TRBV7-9	TGTGCCAGCAGCTTCGGCGGGGCGAACTATGGCTACACCTTC	CASSFGGANYGYTF
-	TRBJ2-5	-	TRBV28	TGTGCCAGCAGCCGAGGGGTTTACCAAGAGACCCAGTACTTC	CASSRGVYQETQYF
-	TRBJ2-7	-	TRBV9	TGTGCCAGCAGCGCCGGGGGTGGGGCATTAGGGTCCTACGAGCAGTACTTC	CASSAGGGALGSYEQYF
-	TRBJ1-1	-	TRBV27	TGTGCCAGCGGCCCCGAAGCTTTCTTT	CASGPEAFF
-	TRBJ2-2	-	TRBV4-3	TGCGCCAGCAGCCACAGACGGACCATGGTGACCGGGGAGCTGTTTTTT	CASSHRRTMVTGELFF
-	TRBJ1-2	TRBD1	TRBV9	TGTGCCAGCAGCGTGGGACAGGGGGACTATGGCTACACCTTC	CASSVGQGDYGYTF
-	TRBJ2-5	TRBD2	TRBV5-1	TGCGCCAGCAGCCCCGCAGGGCTAGCGGGAGAATGGGAGACCCAGTACTTC	CASSPAGLAGEWETQYF
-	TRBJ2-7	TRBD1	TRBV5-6	TGTGCCAGCAACAGGTGGGGGACAGGGGACTACGAGCAGTACTTC	CASNRWGTGDYEQYF
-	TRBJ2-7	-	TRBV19	TGTCCGACAGCGAGATGGGCCTACGAGCAGTACTTC	CPTARWAYEQYF
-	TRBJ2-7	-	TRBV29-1	TGCAGCGCGGGGGCAGGGGGCTACGAGCAGTACTTC	CSAGAGGYEQYF
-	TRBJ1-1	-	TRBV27	TGTGCCAGCAGTTTAAGGGGCCCGAACACTGAAGCTTTCTTT	CASSLRGPNTEAFF
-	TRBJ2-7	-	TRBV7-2	TGTGCCAGCAGCTTAAACACCCGCTCCTACGAGCAGTACTTC	CASSLNTRSYEQYF
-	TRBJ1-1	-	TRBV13	TGTGCCACCGATACAAGGGGCACTGAAGCTTTCTTT	CATDTRGTEAFF
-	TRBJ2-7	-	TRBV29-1	TGCAGCGTTGTAAACACCTACGAGCAGTACTTC	CSVVNTYEQYF
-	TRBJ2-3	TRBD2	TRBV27	TGTGCCAGCAGCCAACTAGCGGGCGGTAGCACAGATACGCAGTATTTT	CASSQLAGGSTDTQYF
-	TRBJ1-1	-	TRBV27	TGTGCCAGCAGTTTTTCCGGGGCCGGGAACACTGAAGCTTTCTTT	CASSFSGAGNTEAFF
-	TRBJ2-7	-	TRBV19	TGTGCCAGTAGTATAGCCCTGACACCCTATCACGAGCAGTACTTC	CASSIALTPYHEQYF